This is a list of T cell receptor beta chains from one sample in a study of shared clonotypes between healthy human individuals. TCRdb keeps only in-frame clones here, not all; method: immunoSEQ multiplex PCR. This sample has about 2.3 million clones, with approximately 93% found just once. Sequencing was done on a sample of naive CD4+ T cells from PBMCs. The receptors stem from a man aged 18 to 35 in good health. Some clones in this sample may be carry-over from other donors' samples. CDR3s include the opening cysteine and the closing phenylalanine or tryptophan. D genes are given only for firm matches. Part of the rows lack a size; the others show once, few, many or a class for expanded clones.

abundance	v_gene	j_gene	len	d_gene	CDR3nt	CDR3aa
-	TRBV6-6	TRBJ2-3	15	TRBD1	TGTGCCAGCGTAAGGGCAGGGGGAGTAACAGATACGCAGTATTTT	CASVRAGGVTDTQYF
-	TRBV18	TRBJ1-5	16	TRBD1	TGTGCCAGCTCACCGGACAGGGGTATGGGCAATCAGCCCCAGCATTTT	CASSPDRGMGNQPQHF
once	TRBV5-4	TRBJ2-1	16	TRBD2	TGTGCCAGCAGCTTTTCCAGCGGGAGGGTCATCAATGAGCAGTTCTTC	CASSFSSGRVINEQFF
-	TRBV27	TRBJ2-7	14	-	TGTGCCAGCAGTTTATCCCCAGGAGCCTACGAGCAGTACTTC	CASSLSPGAYEQYF
once	TRBV5-1	TRBJ2-2	16	TRBD2	TGCGCCAGCAGCTTGTTGGGACTAGCGAACACCGGGGAGCTGTTTTTT	CASSLLGLANTGELFF
-	TRBV28	TRBJ2-1	16	-	TGTGCCAGCAGTCCCCGAGAGGGGGGGTGGCATGCTGAGCAGTTCTTC	CASSPREGGWHAEQFF
-	TRBV5-5	TRBJ1-3	12	-	TGTGCCAGCAGCTTTGGGAGAAACACCATATATTTT	CASSFGRNTIYF
-	TRBV6-6	TRBJ1-1	11	-	TGTGCCAGCAGGTATAACACTGAAGCTTTCTTT	CASRYNTEAFF
-	TRBV29-1	TRBJ2-7	15	-	TGCAGCGTTGTCGGTCGGGACGGATTGCCCTACGAGCAGTACTTC	CSVVGRDGLPYEQYF
-	TRBV11-2	TRBJ2-3	15	-	TGTGCCAGCAGCTTAGTTCACAGCTACACAGATACGCAGTATTTT	CASSLVHSYTDTQYF
once	TRBV9	TRBJ2-1	15	TRBD2	TGTGCCAGCATCCTACTTAGCGGGAGCGGCCCTGAGCAGTTCTTC	CASILLSGSGPEQFF
-	TRBV7-9	TRBJ2-5	13	-	TGTGCCAGCAGCTCTCGAGTTCAAGAGACCCAGTACTTC	CASSSRVQETQYF
-	TRBV6-1	TRBJ2-3	17	TRBD2	TGTGCCAGCAGTGAAGGTTTAACTAGCGGGAGCGCAGATACGCAGTATTTT	CASSEGLTSGSADTQYF
-	TRBV18	TRBJ1-1	16	-	TGTGCCAGCTCACCCCCGGGGACCGCCATGAACACTGAAGCTTTCTTT	CASSPPGTAMNTEAFF
-	TRBV29-1	TRBJ2-3	12	-	TGCAGCGGCCGGAGGGGCCCAGATACGCAGTATTTT	CSGRRGPDTQYF
-	TRBV5-4	TRBJ1-2	13	TRBD1	TGTGCCAGCAGCTCTGGACAGGACAATGGCTACACCTTC	CASSSGQDNGYTF
-	TRBV7-3	TRBJ2-7	22	TRBD1	TGTGCCAGCAGCCAGGGGGCAAGCCTGGGGACTCGTGGGGGGATCGGACCCTACGAGCAGTACTTC	CASSQGASLGTRGGIGPYEQYF
-	TRBV7-9	TRBJ2-5	16	TRBD1	TGTGCCAGCAGCTTAACAGGACAGGGGGCAGGGGAGACCCAGTACTTC	CASSLTGQGAGETQYF
-	TRBV29-1	TRBJ2-2	15	TRBD1	TGCAGCGCCTCCCACGGGACAGGGGCGACCGGGGAGCTGTTTTTT	CSASHGTGATGELFF
-	TRBV5-1	TRBJ1-3	15	-	TGCGCCAGCAGCCCCGGGGGAGTTTCTGGAAACACCATATATTTT	CASSPGGVSGNTIYF